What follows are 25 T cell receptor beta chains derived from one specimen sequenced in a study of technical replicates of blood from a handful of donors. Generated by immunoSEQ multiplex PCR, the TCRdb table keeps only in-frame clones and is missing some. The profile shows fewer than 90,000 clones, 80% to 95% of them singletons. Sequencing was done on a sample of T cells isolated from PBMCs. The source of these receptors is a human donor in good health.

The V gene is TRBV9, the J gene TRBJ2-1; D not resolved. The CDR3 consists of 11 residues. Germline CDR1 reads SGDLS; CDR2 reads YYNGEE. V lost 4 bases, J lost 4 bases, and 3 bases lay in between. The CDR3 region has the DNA TGTGCCAGCAGCCTATACAATGAGCAGTTCTTC. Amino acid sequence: CASSLYNEQFF. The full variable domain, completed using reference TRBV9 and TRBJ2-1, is DSGVTQTPKHLITATGQRVTLRCSPRSGDLSVYWYQQSLDQGLQFLIQYYNGEERAKGNILERFSAQQFPDLHSELNLSSLELGDSALYFCASSLYNEQFFGPGTRLTVL.

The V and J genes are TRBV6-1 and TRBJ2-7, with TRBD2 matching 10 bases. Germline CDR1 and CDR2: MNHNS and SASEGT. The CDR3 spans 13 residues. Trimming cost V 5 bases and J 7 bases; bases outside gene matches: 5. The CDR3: CASSLAGADEQYF. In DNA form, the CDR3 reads TGTGCCAGCAGTCTAGCGGGAGCTGATGAGCAGTACTTC.

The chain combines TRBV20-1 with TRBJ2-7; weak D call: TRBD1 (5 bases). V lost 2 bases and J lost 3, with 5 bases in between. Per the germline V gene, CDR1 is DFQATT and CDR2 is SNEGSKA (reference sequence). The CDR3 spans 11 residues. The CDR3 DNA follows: TGCAGTGCTAGACAGGGCTACGAGCAGTACTTC. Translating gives CSARQGYEQYF.

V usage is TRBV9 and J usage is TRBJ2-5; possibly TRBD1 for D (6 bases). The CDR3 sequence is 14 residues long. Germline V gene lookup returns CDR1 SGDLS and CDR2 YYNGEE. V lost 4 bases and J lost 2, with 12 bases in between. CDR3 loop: CASSFGQIQETQYF. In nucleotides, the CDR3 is TGTGCCAGCAGCTTTGGACAGATACAAGAGACCCAGTACTTC.

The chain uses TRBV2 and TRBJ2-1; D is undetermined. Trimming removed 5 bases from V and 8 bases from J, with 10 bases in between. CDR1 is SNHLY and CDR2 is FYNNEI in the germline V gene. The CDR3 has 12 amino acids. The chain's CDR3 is CASSIRFDEQFF. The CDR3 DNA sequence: TGTGCCAGCAGTATCAGGTTTGATGAGCAGTTCTTC.

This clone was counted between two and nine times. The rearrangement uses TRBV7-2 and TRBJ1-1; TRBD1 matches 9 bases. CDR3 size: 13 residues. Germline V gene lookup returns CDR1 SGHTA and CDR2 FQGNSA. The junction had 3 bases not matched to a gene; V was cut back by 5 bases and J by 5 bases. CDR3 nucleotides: TGTGCCAGCAGCCGGACAGGGGAAACTGAAGCTTTCTTT. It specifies CASSRTGETEAFF.

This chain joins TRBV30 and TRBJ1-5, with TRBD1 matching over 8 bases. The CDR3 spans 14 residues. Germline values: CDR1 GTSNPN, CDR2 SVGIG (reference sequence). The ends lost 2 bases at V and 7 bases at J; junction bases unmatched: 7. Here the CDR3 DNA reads TGTGCCTGGAGTCATGGACAGGGTAACCAGCCCCAGCATTTT. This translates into CAWSHGQGNQPQHF.

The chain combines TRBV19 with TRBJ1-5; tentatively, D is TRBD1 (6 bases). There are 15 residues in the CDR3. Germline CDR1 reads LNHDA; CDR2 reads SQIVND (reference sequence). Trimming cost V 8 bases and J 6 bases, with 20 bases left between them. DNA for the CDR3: TGTGCCAGTCGCCATGACGGACAGCGGAGTCAGCCCCAGCATTTT. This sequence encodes CASRHDGQRSQPQHF.

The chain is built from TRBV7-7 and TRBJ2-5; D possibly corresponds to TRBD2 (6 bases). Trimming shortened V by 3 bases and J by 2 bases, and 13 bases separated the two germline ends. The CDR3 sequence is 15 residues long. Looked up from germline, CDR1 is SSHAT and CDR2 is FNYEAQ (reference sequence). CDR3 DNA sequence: TGTGCCAGCAGCTTCTCCCTGGGGAGGCAAGAGACCCAGTACTTC. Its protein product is CASSFSLGRQETQYF. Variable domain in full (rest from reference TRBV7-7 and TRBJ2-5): GAGVSQSPRYKVTKRGQDVTLRCDPISSHATLYWYQQALGQGPEFLTYFNYEAQPDKSGLPSDRFSAERPEGSISTLTIQRTEQRDSAMYRCASSFSLGRQETQYFGPGTRLLVL.

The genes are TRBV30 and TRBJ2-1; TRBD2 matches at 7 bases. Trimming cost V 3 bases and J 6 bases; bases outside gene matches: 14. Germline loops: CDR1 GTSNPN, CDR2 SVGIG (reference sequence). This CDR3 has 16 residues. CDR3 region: CAWRGREVAIGNEQFF. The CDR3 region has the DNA TGTGCCTGGAGAGGTCGGGAGGTAGCTATAGGCAATGAGCAGTTCTTC. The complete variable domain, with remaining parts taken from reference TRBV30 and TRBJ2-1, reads SQTIHQWPATLVQPVGSPLSLECTVEGTSNPNLYWYRQAAGRGLQLLFYSVGIGQISSEVPQNLSASRPQDRQFILSSKKLLLSDSGFYLCAWRGREVAIGNEQFFGPGTRLTVL.

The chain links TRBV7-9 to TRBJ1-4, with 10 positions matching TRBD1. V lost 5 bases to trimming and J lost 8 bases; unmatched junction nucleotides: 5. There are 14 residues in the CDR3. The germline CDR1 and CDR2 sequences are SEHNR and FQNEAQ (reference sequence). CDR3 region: CASSPGTGEEKLFF. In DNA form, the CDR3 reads TGTGCCAGCAGCCCCGGGACAGGGGAAGAAAAACTGTTTTTT.

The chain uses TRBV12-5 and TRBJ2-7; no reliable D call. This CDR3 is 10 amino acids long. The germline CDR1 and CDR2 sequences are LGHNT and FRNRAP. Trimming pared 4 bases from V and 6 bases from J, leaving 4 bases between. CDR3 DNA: TGTGCTAGTGGTTCGAGCGAGCAGTACTTC. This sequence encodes CASGSSEQYF.

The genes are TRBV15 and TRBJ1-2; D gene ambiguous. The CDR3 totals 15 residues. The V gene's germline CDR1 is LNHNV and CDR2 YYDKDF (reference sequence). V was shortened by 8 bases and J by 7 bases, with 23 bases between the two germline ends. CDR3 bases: TGTGCCACCTCCCAGAGTAGGACTCCCGTCGGTGGCTACACCTTC. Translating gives CATSQSRTPVGGYTF.

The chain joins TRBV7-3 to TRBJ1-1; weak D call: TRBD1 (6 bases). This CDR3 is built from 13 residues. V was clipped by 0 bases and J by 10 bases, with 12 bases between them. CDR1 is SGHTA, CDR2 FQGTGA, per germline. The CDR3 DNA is TGTGCCAGCAGCTTAACTTCACAGGGTGGAGCTTTCTTT. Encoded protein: CASSLTSQGGAFF.

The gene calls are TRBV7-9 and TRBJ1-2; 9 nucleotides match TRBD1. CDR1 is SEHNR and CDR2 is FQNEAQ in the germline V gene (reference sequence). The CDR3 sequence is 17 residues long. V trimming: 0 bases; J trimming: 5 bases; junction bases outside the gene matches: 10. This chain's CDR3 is CASSLARRTGDLYGYTF. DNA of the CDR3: TGTGCCAGCAGCTTAGCCCGAAGGACAGGGGATTTGTATGGCTACACCTTC.

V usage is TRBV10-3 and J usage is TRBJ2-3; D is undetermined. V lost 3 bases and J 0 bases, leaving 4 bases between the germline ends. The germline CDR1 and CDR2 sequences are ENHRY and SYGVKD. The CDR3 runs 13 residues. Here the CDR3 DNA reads TGTGCCATCAGTGAAGCGAGCACAGATACGCAGTATTTT. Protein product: CAISEASTDTQYF.

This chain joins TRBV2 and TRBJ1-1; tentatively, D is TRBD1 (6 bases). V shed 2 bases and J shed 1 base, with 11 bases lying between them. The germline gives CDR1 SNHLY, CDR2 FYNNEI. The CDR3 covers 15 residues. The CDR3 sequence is CASSERRTENTEAFF. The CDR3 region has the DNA TGTGCCAGCAGTGAAAGGAGGACAGAGAACACTGAAGCTTTCTTT.

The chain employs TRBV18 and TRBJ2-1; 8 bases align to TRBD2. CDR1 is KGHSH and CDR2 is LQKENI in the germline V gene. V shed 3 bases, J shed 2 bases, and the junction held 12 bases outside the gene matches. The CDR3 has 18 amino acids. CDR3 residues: CASSPYTSGPSTYNEQFF. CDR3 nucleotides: TGTGCCAGCTCACCGTACACTAGCGGACCCTCCACCTACAATGAGCAGTTCTTC. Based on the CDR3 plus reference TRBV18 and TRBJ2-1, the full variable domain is NAGVMQNPRHLVRRRGQEARLRCSPMKGHSHVYWYRQLPEEGLKFMVYLQKENIIDESGMPKERFSAEFPKEGPSILRIQQVVRGDSAAYFCASSPYTSGPSTYNEQFFGPGTRLTVL.

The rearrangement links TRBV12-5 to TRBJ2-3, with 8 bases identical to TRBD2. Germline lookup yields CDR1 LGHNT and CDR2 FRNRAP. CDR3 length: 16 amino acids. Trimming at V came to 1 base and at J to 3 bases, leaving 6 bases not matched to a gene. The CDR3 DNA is TGTGCTAGTGGTTTGGGTGTGGCTAGCGGGACAGATACGCAGTATTTT. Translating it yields CASGLGVASGTDTQYF.

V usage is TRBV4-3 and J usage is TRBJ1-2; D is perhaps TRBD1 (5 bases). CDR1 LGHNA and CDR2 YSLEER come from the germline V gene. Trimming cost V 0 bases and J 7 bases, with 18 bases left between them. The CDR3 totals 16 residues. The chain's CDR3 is CASSQEERQGFSGYTF. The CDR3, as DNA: TGCGCCAGCAGCCAAGAAGAAAGGCAGGGATTCTCTGGCTACACCTTC.

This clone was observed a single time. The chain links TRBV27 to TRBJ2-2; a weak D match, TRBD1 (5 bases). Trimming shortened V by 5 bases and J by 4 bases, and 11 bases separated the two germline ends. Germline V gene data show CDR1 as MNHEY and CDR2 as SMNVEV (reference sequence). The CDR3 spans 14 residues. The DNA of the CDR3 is TGTGCCAGCAGTCCCCACGACAGCACCGGGGAGCTGTTTTTT. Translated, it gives CASSPHDSTGELFF.

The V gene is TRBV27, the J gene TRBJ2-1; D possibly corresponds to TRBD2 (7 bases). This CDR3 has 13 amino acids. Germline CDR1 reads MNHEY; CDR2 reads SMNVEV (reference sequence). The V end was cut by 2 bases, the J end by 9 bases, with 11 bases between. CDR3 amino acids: CASSLRGAFEQFF. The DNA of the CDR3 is TGTGCCAGCAGTTTACGGGGGGCCTTTGAGCAGTTCTTC.

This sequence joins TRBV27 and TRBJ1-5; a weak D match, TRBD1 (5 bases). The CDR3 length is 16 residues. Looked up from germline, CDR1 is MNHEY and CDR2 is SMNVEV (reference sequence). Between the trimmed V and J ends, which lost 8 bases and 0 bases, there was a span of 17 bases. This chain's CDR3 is CASRPDSSYSNQPQHF. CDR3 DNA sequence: TGTGCCAGCCGCCCTGACAGTTCTTATAGCAATCAGCCCCAGCATTTT.

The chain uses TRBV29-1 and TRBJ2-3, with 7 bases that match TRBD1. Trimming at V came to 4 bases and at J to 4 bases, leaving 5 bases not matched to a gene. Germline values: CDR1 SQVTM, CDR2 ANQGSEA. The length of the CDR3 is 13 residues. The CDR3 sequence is CSVVNRGADTQYF. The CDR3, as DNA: TGCAGCGTTGTTAACAGGGGTGCAGATACGCAGTATTTT.

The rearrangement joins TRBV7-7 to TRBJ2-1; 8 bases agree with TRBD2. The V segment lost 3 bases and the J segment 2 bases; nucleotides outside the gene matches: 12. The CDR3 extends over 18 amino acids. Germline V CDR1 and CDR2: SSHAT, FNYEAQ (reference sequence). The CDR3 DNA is TGTGCCAGCAGCTTTACCTTCTCGGGGCGGGAGGCCTACAATGAGCAGTTCTTC. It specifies CASSFTFSGREAYNEQFF. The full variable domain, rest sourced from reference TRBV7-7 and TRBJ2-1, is GAGVSQSPRYKVTKRGQDVTLRCDPISSHATLYWYQQALGQGPEFLTYFNYEAQPDKSGLPSDRFSAERPEGSISTLTIQRTEQRDSAMYRCASSFTFSGREAYNEQFFGPGTRLTVL.